One T cell receptor (beta chain) is described in this entry. This sample is drawn from a study of blood T cell repertoires in COVID-19. In assigning cohorts, the study relied on participant-reported clinical history. In the original workflow: Amplifying reference gene primers gave estimates of nucleated cell counts. Only in-frame clones appear in the TCRdb table, and some are missing; sequencing was by immunoSEQ multiplex PCR. V, J and clone size derive from that table, while D and trimming were established from the DNA sequence. The sample includes some 180,000 clones, over 70% of them seen just once. In germline, CDR1 is SGHNT, CDR2 YYREEE (reference sequence). CDR3 size: 17 residues. J gave up 1 base and V 4 bases, and 12 bases lay outside the gene matches.

Sequencing input: PBMCs or T cells enriched from blood (not recorded which). V is TRBV5-4 and J is TRBJ1-1; TRBD1 matches at 8 bases. The TCR was taken from a man aged 60 to 69 who had been exposed to COVID-19. CDR3 nucleotide sequence: TGTGCCAGCAGCACCCCCGGACAGGGAGTGGAGAACACTGAAGCTTTCTTT. This gives the protein CASSTPGQGVENTEAFF.